What follows are 18 T cell receptor beta chains derived from one specimen sequenced in a study of blood T cell repertoires in COVID-19. Profiled with immunoSEQ multiplex PCR; TCRdb holds only in-frame clones, not every one. The table shows a few hundred thousand clones, with 89% occurring only once. Sequences were obtained from peripheral blood. Receptors originate from a woman between 35 and 50 years old who had recovered from COVID-19.

The chain employs TRBV5-8 and TRBJ2-3; 7 nucleotides align to TRBD2. This CDR3 spans 17 amino acids. CDR1 and CDR2 (germline): SGHTS, YDEGEE. V dropped 6 bases and J dropped 0; count of bases not matched to a gene: 13. CDR3 sequence: CASTSGLLWGSTDTQYF. DNA for the CDR3: TGTGCCAGCACCTCGGGACTACTCTGGGGAAGCACAGATACGCAGTATTTT.

V gene TRBV19 combines with J gene TRBJ1-6, with 8 bases aligning to TRBD1. From germline, CDR1 is LNHDA and CDR2 SQIVND (reference sequence). The CDR3 contains 19 residues. The V gene end was trimmed by 4 bases and the J gene end by 0 bases; junction bases not matched to a gene: 11. In DNA form, the CDR3 reads TGTGCCAGTAGTACCCGACAGGGGACCCCGAGCTCCTATAATTCACCCCTCCACTTT. Translation gives CASSTRQGTPSSYNSPLHF.

The sample holds a few counts of this clone. The V call is TRBV3-1 (or the pseudogene TRBV3-2), the J call TRBJ2-7; D is unclear. Germline assignment: CDR1 LGHDT and CDR2 YNNKEL (reference sequence). Trimming took off 4 bases at V and 6 bases at J, with 13 bases between the two ends. The CDR3 spans 13 residues. The CDR3 is CASSPSGVAEQYF. DNA for the CDR3: TGTGCCAGCAGCCCCTCCGGAGTGGCCGAGCAGTACTTC.

The table lists this clone with a count of one. The rearrangement joins TRBV6-5 to TRBJ1-2; a weak D match, TRBD1 (6 bases). Per the germline V gene, CDR1 is MNHEY and CDR2 is SVGAGI. Trimming left V 7 bases short and J 8 bases short, with 17 bases between. The CDR3 sequence is 13 residues long. CDR3 in amino acids: CASNPSGASGYTF. CDR3 nucleotide sequence: TGTGCCAGCAATCCTTCAGGGGCAAGCGGCTACACCTTC.

The chain has TRBV9 and TRBJ1-6, with unresolved D. V dropped 3 bases and J dropped 9 bases, with 10 bases sitting between them. The CDR3 length is 13 residues. The germline CDR1 and CDR2 sequences are SGDLS and YYNGEE. This CDR3 reads CASSAPDASPLHF. CDR3 DNA sequence: TGTGCCAGCAGCGCCCCAGATGCTTCACCCCTCCACTTT.

V and J are TRBV24-1 and TRBJ1-5; the match to TRBD1 covers 12 bases. The CDR3 runs 15 residues. CDR1 is KGHDR, CDR2 SFDVKD, per germline. V trimming: 5 bases; J trimming: 8 bases; junction bases outside the gene matches: 6. DNA for the CDR3: TGTGCCACCAGTGGTGGGACAGGGGGCTTGGAGCCCCAGCATTTT. Translation: CATSGGTGGLEPQHF.

The V gene is TRBV28, the J gene TRBJ2-7; a possible D gene is TRBD1 (6 bases). The CDR3 is 15 residues long. Deletions cut 6 bases from V and 5 bases from J, with 20 bases between. Germline V lookup: CDR1 MDHEN, CDR2 SYDVKM. The chain's CDR3 is CASRSDRQKLHEQYF. The DNA of the CDR3 is TGTGCCAGCAGATCGGACAGACAAAAACTCCACGAGCAGTACTTC.

The chain has TRBV19 and TRBJ1-3; no firm D call. The length of the CDR3 is 14 residues. Deletions cut 5 bases from V and 4 bases from J, with 12 bases between. The germline V gene encodes CDR1 LNHDA and CDR2 SQIVND (reference sequence). The CDR3 DNA sequence: TGTGCCAGTAGTGGCACGGGGTACGGAAACACCATATATTTT. Its translation: CASSGTGYGNTIYF.

This clone is a singleton in its sample. This chain connects TRBV12-3 or TRBV12-4 to TRBJ2-7, with 7 bases fitting TRBD2. CDR3 length equals 13 residues. J lost 0 bases, V lost 7 bases, and 3 bases had no gene match. CDR3 in amino acids: CASTRGGSYEQYF. The CDR3 DNA sequence: TGTGCCAGCACTCGCGGGGGCTCCTACGAGCAGTACTTC.

V is TRBV19 and J is TRBJ1-1; 8 positions agree with TRBD1. The J segment lost 4 bases and the V segment lost 5 bases, leaving 12 bases of the junction unmatched. Germline V gene lookup returns CDR1 LNHDA and CDR2 SQIVND (reference sequence). The CDR3 consists of 16 residues. CDR3 protein: CASSLNRGAGGTEAFF. The CDR3, as DNA: TGTGCCAGTAGTCTGAACAGGGGGGCTGGGGGCACTGAAGCTTTCTTT.

Turning to this clone: Distinct nucleotide sequences in the sample also encode this CDR3. V is TRBV3-1 (or the pseudogene TRBV3-2) and J is TRBJ1-5; the match to TRBD1 covers 9 bases. Germline CDR1 and CDR2: LGHDT and YNNKEL (reference sequence). With V trimmed by 1 base and J by 2 bases, 0 bases remained unmatched. The CDR3 runs 15 residues. CDR3 residues: CASSQGTGGNQPQHF. DNA for the CDR3: TGTGCCAGCAGCCAAGGGACAGGGGGCAATCAGCCCCAGCATTTT.

This chain uses TRBV24-1 with TRBJ2-1; D perhaps matches TRBD2 (6 bases). V shed 1 base and J shed 12 bases, with 12 bases lying between them. This CDR3 region has 13 residues. Germline V CDR1 and CDR2: KGHDR, SFDVKD. The CDR3 DNA reads TGTGCCACCAGTGATTTACGCGGGACGGCGCAGTTCTTC. Translation: CATSDLRGTAQFF.

CDR3 sequence (DNA): TGTGCCAGCAGTGAAGCGTTCGGGGTGGGCGAGCAGTACTTC. Its protein is CASSEAFGVGEQYF. The chain is built from TRBV2 and TRBJ2-7; D possibly corresponds to TRBD2 (5 bases). From germline, CDR1 is SNHLY and CDR2 FYNNEI. The length of the CDR3 is 14 residues. V was shortened by 0 bases and J by 6 bases, with 12 bases between the two germline ends.

V usage is TRBV5-1 and J usage is TRBJ2-7, with 10 nucleotides matching TRBD1. Germline values: CDR1 SGHRS, CDR2 YFSETQ. Trimming took 4 bases from V and 7 from J; bases not matched to a gene: 11. The CDR3 is 15 amino acids. For the CDR3, the DNA is TGCGCCAGCAGCAGGGGGACAGGGGCCACGGGAGAGCAGTACTTC. Translation gives CASSRGTGATGEQYF.

The J gene is TRBJ1-5, the V gene TRBV19, with a possible D match to TRBD1 (5 bases). This CDR3 region has 15 residues. CDR1 is LNHDA, CDR2 SQIVND, per germline (reference sequence). V was cut by 5 bases and J by 4 bases, with 15 bases left in between. DNA for the CDR3: TGTGCCAGTAGTCGCGATCGGGACTCAAATCAGCCCCAGCATTTT. Its protein is CASSRDRDSNQPQHF.

CDR3 amino acids: CASNQGRSGANVLTF. Written as DNA, the CDR3 is TGTGCCAGTAACCAGGGCCGGTCTGGGGCCAACGTCCTGACTTTC. The rearrangement joins TRBV19 to TRBJ2-6, with D possibly matching TRBD1 (5 bases). Germline CDR1 LNHDA, CDR2 SQIVND (reference sequence). CDR3 size: 15 residues. V was trimmed by 7 bases and J by 1 base, leaving 11 bases between them.

V and J are TRBV20-1 and TRBJ2-1, with a possible D match to TRBD2 (6 bases). This CDR3 spans 14 amino acids. V lost 3 bases to trimming and J lost 5 bases, with 14 bases between them. The germline V gene has CDR1 DFQATT and CDR2 SNEGSKA (reference sequence). In DNA form, the CDR3 reads TGCAGTGCTAGTGGGCGGGGTTCGGACAATGAGCAGTTCTTC. Translation: CSASGRGSDNEQFF.

The rearrangement uses TRBV18 and TRBJ2-5, with TRBD1 matching over 7 bases. The CDR3 contains 15 residues. The V and J ends lost 4 bases and 5 bases, in that order; junction bases with no gene match: 10. Germline CDR1 reads KGHSH; CDR2 reads LQKENI. The CDR3 spells CASSQDEIRGETQYF. CDR3 bases: TGTGCCAGCTCACAGGACGAAATCAGGGGGGAGACCCAGTACTTC. Variable domain in full (rest from reference TRBV18 and TRBJ2-5): NAGVMQNPRHLVRRRGQEARLRCSPMKGHSHVYWYRQLPEEGLKFMVYLQKENIIDESGMPKERFSAEFPKEGPSILRIQQVVRGDSAAYFCASSQDEIRGETQYFGPGTRLLVL.